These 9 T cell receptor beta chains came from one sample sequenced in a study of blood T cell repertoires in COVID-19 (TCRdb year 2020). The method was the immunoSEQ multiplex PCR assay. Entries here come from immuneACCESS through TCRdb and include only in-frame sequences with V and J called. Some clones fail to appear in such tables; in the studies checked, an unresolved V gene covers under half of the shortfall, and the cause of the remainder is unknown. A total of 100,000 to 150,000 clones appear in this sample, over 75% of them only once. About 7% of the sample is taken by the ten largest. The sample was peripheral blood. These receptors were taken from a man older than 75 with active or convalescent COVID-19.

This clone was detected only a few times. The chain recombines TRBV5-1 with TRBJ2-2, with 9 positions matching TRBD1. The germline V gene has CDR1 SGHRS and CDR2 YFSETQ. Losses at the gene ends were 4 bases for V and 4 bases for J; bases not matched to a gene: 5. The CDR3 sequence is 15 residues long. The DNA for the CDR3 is TGCGCCAGCAGCCTAGGGACAGGGAGCACCGGGGAGCTGTTTTTT. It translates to CASSLGTGSTGELFF.

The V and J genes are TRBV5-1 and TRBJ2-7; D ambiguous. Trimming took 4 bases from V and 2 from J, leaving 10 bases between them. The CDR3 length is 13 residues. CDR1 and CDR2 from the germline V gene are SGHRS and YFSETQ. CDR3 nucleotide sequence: TGCGCCAGCAGCCTCACGAGCCCCTACGAGCAGTACTTC. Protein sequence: CASSLTSPYEQYF. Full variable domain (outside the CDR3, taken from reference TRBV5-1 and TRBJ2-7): KAGVTQTPRYLIKTRGQQVTLSCSPISGHRSVSWYQQTPGQGLQFLFEYFSETQRNKGNFPGRFSGRQFSNSRSEMNVSTLELGDSALYLCASSLTSPYEQYFGPGTRLTVT.

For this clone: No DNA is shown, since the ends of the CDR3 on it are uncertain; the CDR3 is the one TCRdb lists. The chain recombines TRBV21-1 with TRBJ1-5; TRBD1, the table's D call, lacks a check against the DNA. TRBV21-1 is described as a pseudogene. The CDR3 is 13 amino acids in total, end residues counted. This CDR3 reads CASWAAGNQPQHF.

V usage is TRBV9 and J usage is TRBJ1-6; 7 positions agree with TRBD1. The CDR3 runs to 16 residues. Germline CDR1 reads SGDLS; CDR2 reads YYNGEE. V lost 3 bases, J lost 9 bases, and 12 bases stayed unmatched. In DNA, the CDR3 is TGTGCCAGCAGCGCCCCTCTCCGGGACAGAGCTTCACCCCTCCACTTT. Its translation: CASSAPLRDRASPLHF. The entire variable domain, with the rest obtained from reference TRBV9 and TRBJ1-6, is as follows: DSGVTQTPKHLITATGQRVTLRCSPRSGDLSVYWYQQSLDQGLQFLIQYYNGEERAKGNILERFSAQQFPDLHSELNLSSLELGDSALYFCASSAPLRDRASPLHFGNGTRLTVT.

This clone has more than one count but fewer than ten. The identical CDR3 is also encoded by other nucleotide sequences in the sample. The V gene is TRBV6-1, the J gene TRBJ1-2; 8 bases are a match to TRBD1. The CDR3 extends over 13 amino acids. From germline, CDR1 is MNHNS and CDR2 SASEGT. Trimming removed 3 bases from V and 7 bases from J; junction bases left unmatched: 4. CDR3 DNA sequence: TGTGCCAGCAGTGAGGGCAGGGGGCTTGGCTACACCTTC. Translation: CASSEGRGLGYTF.

In nucleotides, the CDR3 is TGTGCCAGCAGCCAGGGGACTAGCGGGTGGGTAAGCACAGATACGCAGTATTTT. Amino acid sequence: CASSQGTSGWVSTDTQYF. The chain couples TRBV4-2 to TRBJ2-3, with 12 bases identical to TRBD2. V trimming: 3 bases; J trimming: 0 bases; junction bases outside the gene matches: 7. This CDR3 is 18 amino acids long. The germline gives CDR1 LGHNA, CDR2 YNFKEQ.

The CDR3 nucleotides read TGTGCCAGCAGGGGCTCCCCGGGGGAGACCCAGTACTTC. It yields the protein CASRGSPGETQYF. This chain links TRBV2 with TRBJ2-5; a weak D match, TRBD2 (5 bases). The CDR3 contains 13 residues. Germline V lookup: CDR1 SNHLY, CDR2 FYNNEI. Trimming left V 6 bases short and J 5 bases short, with 13 bases between.

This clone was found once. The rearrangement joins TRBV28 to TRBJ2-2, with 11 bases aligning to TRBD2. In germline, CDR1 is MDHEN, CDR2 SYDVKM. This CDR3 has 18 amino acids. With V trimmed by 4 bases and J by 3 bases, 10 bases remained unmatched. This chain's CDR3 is CASSSILAGGLYTGELFF. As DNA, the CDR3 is TGTGCCAGCAGTTCGATCTTAGCGGGGGGGCTTTACACCGGGGAGCTGTTTTTT.

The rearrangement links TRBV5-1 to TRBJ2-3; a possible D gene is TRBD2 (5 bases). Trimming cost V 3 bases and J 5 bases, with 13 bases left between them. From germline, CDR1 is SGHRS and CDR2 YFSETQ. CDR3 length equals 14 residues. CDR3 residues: CASSSRGREDTQYF. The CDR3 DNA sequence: TGCGCCAGCAGCTCCCGAGGACGGGAAGATACGCAGTATTTT. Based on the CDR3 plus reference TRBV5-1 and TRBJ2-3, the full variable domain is KAGVTQTPRYLIKTRGQQVTLSCSPISGHRSVSWYQQTPGQGLQFLFEYFSETQRNKGNFPGRFSGRQFSNSRSEMNVSTLELGDSALYLCASSSRGREDTQYFGPGTRLTVL.